These T cell receptor beta chains were read from a single sample in a study of identical twins. TCRdb called the 5' RACE reads again in MiXCR, with one record for every CDR3 protein. There are 200,000 to 250,000 distinct CDR3 sequences in the sample; under 12% occur only once, and approximately 11% lies in the top ten. The sample was memory T cells sorted from blood. The source is a man in his forties or fifties in good health. Each CDR3 is given with its conserved first and last residue. The D gene is left open where the match is weak. The size field is filled for only some rows; it gives once, few, many or a size class.

D	size	V	J	DNA	CDR3
TRBD1	many	TRBV29-1	TRBJ2-7	TGCAGCGTCATGGGAGGCGTAGGGGACAGGTCCGCCTACGAGCAGTACTTC	CSVMGGVGDRSAYEQYF
TRBD2	-	TRBV20-1	TRBJ2-1	TGCAGTGCTAGAGACAGCACTAGCGGGAGGGTTTACAATGAGCAGTTCTTC	CSARDSTSGRVYNEQFF
-	many	TRBV5-1	TRBJ2-7	TGCGCCAGCAGCTTGGATACAGGATACGAGCAGTACTTC	CASSLDTGYEQYF
-	-	TRBV7-6	TRBJ1-2	TGTGCCAGCAGCTTAGGGGGGAGTTATGGCTACACCTTC	CASSLGGSYGYTF
TRBD1	-	TRBV15	TRBJ1-1	TGTGCCACCAGAAGGACAGGGCCGGGCGTCACTGAAGCTTTCTTT	CATRRTGPGVTEAFF
-	-	TRBV4-3	TRBJ1-4	TGCGCCAGCAGCCAAGATTTCCTCAGGGGTAATGAAAAACTGTTTTTT	CASSQDFLRGNEKLFF
-	many	TRBV6-5	TRBJ1-6	TGTGCCAGCAGTTACTCGACAGGCCCGGATGGGCCCCTCCACTTT	CASSYSTGPDGPLHF
-	many	TRBV11-2	TRBJ2-7	TGTGCCAGCAGCTTAGCCGCCGGCTTAGTATACGAGCAGTACTTC	CASSLAAGLVYEQYF
TRBD2	many	TRBV7-2	TRBJ2-5	TGTGCCAGCAGCCCCCCCGGACTAGCGGGTGGGGGTAAGTACTTC	CASSPPGLAGGGKYF
TRBD1	few	TRBV28	TRBJ1-6	TGTGCCAGCAGTTACTCGACAGGGGGTAATTCACCCCTCCACTTT	CASSYSTGGNSPLHF
-	many	TRBV6-5	TRBJ2-2	TGTGCCAGCAGTTACTCGATAAGTGGGCAGGGAGGTACCGGGGAGCTGTTTTTT	CASSYSISGQGGTGELFF
-	many	TRBV5-1	TRBJ1-1	TGTGCCAGCAGCTTAGGGCAGATTAACACTGAAGCTTTCTTT	CASSLGQINTEAFF
TRBD2	many	TRBV7-9	TRBJ2-1	TGTGCCAGCAGCTTTCCGGGGGGCAATGAGCAGTTCTTC	CASSFPGGNEQFF
-	many	TRBV12-3/TRBV12-4	TRBJ2-6	TGTGCCAGCAGTTTCTTAGGCTTCGGCTCTGGGGCCAACGTCCTGACTTTC	CASSFLGFGSGANVLTF
TRBD2	many	TRBV20-1	TRBJ2-1	TGCAGTGCTAGACCCTTAAGGGGACTAGCGGGAGGGTCCTCCTACAATGAGCAGTTCTTC	CSARPLRGLAGGSSYNEQFF
-	few	TRBV11-2	TRBJ1-1	TGTGCCAGCAGCTTGGGGTTTGCCGGAGAAGCTTTCTTT	CASSLGFAGEAFF
TRBD2	many	TRBV20-1	TRBJ2-3	TGCAGTGCTAGCCCTATGACGGGAGGGACAGATACGCAGTATTTT	CSASPMTGGTDTQYF
-	-	TRBV7-9	TRBJ1-2	TGTGCCAGCAGCTTAGAGCAGACAGGCTACTATGGCTACACCTTC	CASSLEQTGYYGYTF
-	-	TRBV7-3	TRBJ1-1	TGTGCCAGCAGCTTAGGGAATCAAAACACTGAAGCTTTCTTT	CASSLGNQNTEAFF
TRBD2	few	TRBV7-6	TRBJ2-1	TGTGCCAGCAGCTTAGTACCTAGCGGGGCCTCCCGCTACAATGAGCAGTTCTTC	CASSLVPSGASRYNEQFF
-	few	TRBV20-1	TRBJ2-7	TGCAGTGCTAGCCCTCCCCGGGCCGGGGAGCAGTACTTC	CSASPPRAGEQYF
-	many	TRBV28	TRBJ2-3	TGTGCCAGCAGACGCACAGGGACAGATACGCAGTATTTT	CASRRTGTDTQYF
TRBD2	many	TRBV20-1	TRBJ2-7	TGCAGTGCTAGAGCCGGGACTAGCTCGTACGAGCAGTACTTC	CSARAGTSSYEQYF
-	few	TRBV6-2/TRBV6-3	TRBJ1-2	TGTGCCAGCAGTTACTCCGCCTTGTTGAGGGCCTATGGCTACACCTTC	CASSYSALLRAYGYTF
-	many	TRBV5-1	TRBJ2-1	TGCGCCAGCAGCCTCATCTACGGGGCAGCGGACAATGAGCAGTTCTTC	CASSLIYGAADNEQFF
-	many	TRBV27	TRBJ2-3	TGTGCCAGCAGCCTAGCGTTGAGCGGTCCCTGGGCAGATACGCAGTATTTT	CASSLALSGPWADTQYF
-	many	TRBV5-1	TRBJ2-7	TGCGCCAGCAGCTATCCCGGCACCTACGAGCAGTACTTC	CASSYPGTYEQYF
-	many	TRBV7-8	TRBJ2-5	TGTGCCAGCAGCTTAGGGGTCCGACCAGAGACCCAGTACTTC	CASSLGVRPETQYF
-	many	TRBV6-5	TRBJ1-2	TGTGCCAGCAGTTACTCGAACCTGGTTGGCTACACCTTC	CASSYSNLVGYTF
-	many	TRBV7-9	TRBJ1-1	TGTGCCAGCAGCCGGCGGGACATCTCTGAAGCTTTCTTT	CASSRRDISEAFF
-	many	TRBV7-2	TRBJ2-5	TGTGTCAGCTTGGGGGCGAAGGAGACCCAGTACTTC	CVSLGAKETQYF
-	-	TRBV6-2/TRBV6-3	TRBJ2-5	TGTGCCAGCAGTTATTACCAGACCCAGTACTTC	CASSYYQTQYF
-	-	TRBV6-1	TRBJ1-1	TGTGCCAGCAGTCCGGACAGTTACACTGAAGCTTTCTTT	CASSPDSYTEAFF
-	-	TRBV12-3/TRBV12-4	TRBJ1-3	TGTGCCAGCACCTTCCAGTCCTCTGGAAACACCATATATTTT	CASTFQSSGNTIYF
-	many	TRBV5-4	TRBJ2-4	TGTGCCAGCAGCTTAATGACAGAGTTAGCCAAAAACATTCAGTACTTC	CASSLMTELAKNIQYF
-	many	TRBV30	TRBJ2-5	TGTGCCTGGTCCCCGAACCTGGCGGTCGGCGGTACCCAGTACTTC	CAWSPNLAVGGTQYF
TRBD2	few	TRBV5-1	TRBJ2-1	TGCGCCAGCAGCAGAGGGACTAGCGGGGGACATCGCTCCTACAATGAGCAGTTCTTC	CASSRGTSGGHRSYNEQFF
TRBD2	many	TRBV5-1	TRBJ2-1	TGCGCCAGCAGCTCAGGACTAGCGGGAGAAGACTTGTTCTTC	CASSSGLAGEDLFF
-	-	TRBV5-5	TRBJ1-2	TGTGCCAGCAGTCGACAGCTAGACTATGGCTACACCTTC	CASSRQLDYGYTF
-	few	TRBV12-3/TRBV12-4	TRBJ2-7	TGTGCCAGCAGTTTAAATGGACCCCAGCGCGAGCAGTACTTC	CASSLNGPQREQYF
-	-	TRBV7-2	TRBJ1-6	TGTGCCAGCAGCCCGCACGGCGGGTCACCCCTCCACTTT	CASSPHGGSPLHF
-	few	TRBV3-1	TRBJ1-2	TGTGCCAGCAGCCCGCGTGTAGGGATCTATGGCTACACCTTC	CASSPRVGIYGYTF
TRBD2	many	TRBV12-3/TRBV12-4	TRBJ2-7	TGTGCCAGCAGTTTTAGCGGGAGGGCCCTCGAGCAGTACTTC	CASSFSGRALEQYF
-	few	TRBV10-2	TRBJ1-1	TGCGCCAGCAGTGCTTGGAGGGACACTGAAGCTTTCTTT	CASSAWRDTEAFF
-	many	TRBV7-8	TRBJ2-2	TGTGCCAGCAGCTTAGAGGATTTGGGGTATATGGGGACCGGGGAGCTGTTTTTT	CASSLEDLGYMGTGELFF
TRBD2	few	TRBV15	TRBJ2-3	TGTGCCACCAGCAGCGGCGGGGGAGGCACAGATACGCAGTATTTT	CATSSGGGGTDTQYF
-	many	TRBV25-1	TRBJ2-1	TGTGCCAGCAGTGAAGTGGGCAGAGCCAAAAGCAATGAGCAGTTCTTC	CASSEVGRAKSNEQFF
TRBD1	few	TRBV20-1	TRBJ2-3	TGCAGTGCATCAACAGGGGGCAACACAGATACGCAGTATTTT	CSASTGGNTDTQYF
-	many	TRBV12-3/TRBV12-4	TRBJ1-3	TGTGCCAGCAGCCGACAGTTACGCTCTGGAAACACCATATATTTT	CASSRQLRSGNTIYF
-	many	TRBV12-3/TRBV12-4	TRBJ1-5	TGTGCCAGCAGTTTAACAACCAGGGCCTCGCCCCAGCATTTT	CASSLTTRASPQHF
TRBD1	-	TRBV6-2/TRBV6-3	TRBJ1-1	TGTGCCAGCAGTTGGACAGGGGATTTGAACACTGAAGCTTTCTTT	CASSWTGDLNTEAFF
TRBD1	few	TRBV5-1	TRBJ2-7	TGCGCCAGCAGCGTCATGGACAGGGGGCACGAGCAGTACTTC	CASSVMDRGHEQYF
-	-	TRBV12-3/TRBV12-4	TRBJ2-7	TGTGCCAGCAGTAAGAGTCCGCGGTCTTACGAGCAGTACTTC	CASSKSPRSYEQYF
TRBD1	once	TRBV15	TRBJ2-3	TGTGCCACCAGCAGAGATCGGCGACAGGGGATGACGGGGTCGCAGTATTTT	CATSRDRRQGMTGSQYF
TRBD1	many	TRBV2	TRBJ1-5	TGTGCCAGCAGGGAGGGACAGAGTGGCAATCAGCCCCAGCATTTT	CASREGQSGNQPQHF